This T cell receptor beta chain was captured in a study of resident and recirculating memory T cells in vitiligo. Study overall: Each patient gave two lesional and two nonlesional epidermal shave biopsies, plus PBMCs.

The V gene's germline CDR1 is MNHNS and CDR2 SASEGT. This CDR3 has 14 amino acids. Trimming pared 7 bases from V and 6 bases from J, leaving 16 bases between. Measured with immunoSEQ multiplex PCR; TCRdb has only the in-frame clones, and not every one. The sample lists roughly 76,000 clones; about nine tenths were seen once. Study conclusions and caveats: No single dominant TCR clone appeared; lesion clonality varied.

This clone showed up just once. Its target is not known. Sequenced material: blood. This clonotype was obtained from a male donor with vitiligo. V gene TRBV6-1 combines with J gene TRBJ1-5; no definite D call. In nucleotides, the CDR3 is TGTGCCAGCACCCAGCGGAGTGTGAGTCAGCCCCAGCATTTT. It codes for CASTQRSVSQPQHF.